A single T cell receptor beta chain is shown here with its context. Its specific antigen is unknown. No base quality information exists; no much larger clone differs at one position. Preparation of the library involved the immunoSEQ multiplex PCR assay. The clones in this table, taken by TCRdb from immuneACCESS, are in-frame only. Not every clone is retained; where verified, under half of the shortfall comes from an unresolved V gene, and the cause of the rest is unknown. The sample table shows 40,000 to 60,000 clones, and nearly 95% are seen once. The ten top clones hold more than 0.45% of the sample. From its cysteine to its phenylalanine, the CDR3 spans 13 amino acids. Just CDR3 DNA is preserved here, 39 bases in frame from base 1. Trimming removed 4 bases from V and 1 base from J, leaving 7 bases between the germline ends. Looking up the germline V gene yields CDR1 KGHSH and CDR2 LQKENI. This entry belongs to a study of T cell changes during pregnancy in multiple sclerosis (dated by TCRdb to the late 2010s). At the level of the whole study: Changes in the T cell repertoire over the course of pregnancy were examined in this study in women with multiple sclerosis.

The sequence links TRBV18 to TRBJ1-1; the best D guess is TRBD1, with 6 bases matching. The receptor was derived from a female donor with multiple sclerosis, enrolled in a pregnancy study. The material was CD4+ T cells from peripheral blood mononuclear cells, obtained in the first trimester of pregnancy. The encoded CDR3 is CASSQGQNTEAFF. The DNA sequence is TGTGCCAGCTCACAGGGACAGAACACTGAAGCTTTCTTT.